One and the same sample provided the 11 T cell receptor beta chains below, sequenced in a study of cytomegalovirus exposure and HLA in healthy donors. PCR primers comprised 60 Vbeta and 13 Jbeta primers. Profiled with immunoSEQ multiplex PCR; TCRdb holds only in-frame clones, not every one. The table shows roughly 190,000 clones, with 75% to 90% occurring only once. The sequencing sample was made of PBMCs. All receptors come from a woman in her 50s in good health and CMV-seropositive.

This clone was counted a single time. This sequence joins TRBV6-6 and TRBJ2-1; 8 bases line up with TRBD2. The V segment lost 5 bases and the J segment 6 bases; nucleotides outside the gene matches: 9. CDR1 MNHNY and CDR2 SVGAGI come from the germline V gene (reference sequence). The CDR3 loop spans 15 amino acids. The CDR3 nucleotides read TGTGCCAGCAGTCCAACGACGGGGGGGCCCAATGAGCAGTTCTTC. Protein sequence: CASSPTTGGPNEQFF.

The J gene is TRBJ1-2, the V gene TRBV30, with D hard to call. Germline loops: CDR1 GTSNPN, CDR2 SVGIG (reference sequence). Trimming removed 3 bases from V and 7 bases from J, with 15 bases in between. The CDR3 sequence is 13 residues long. The CDR3 region is CAWRALLTSGYTF. The CDR3 DNA is TGTGCCTGGAGGGCCCTGTTGACTTCTGGCTACACCTTC.

The genes are TRBV10-3 and TRBJ1-1; D not resolved. There are 15 residues in the CDR3. V shed 2 bases and J shed 5 bases, with 15 bases lying between them. The V gene's germline CDR1 is ENHRY and CDR2 SYGVKD. The CDR3: CAISEDTEGWTEAFF. The DNA of the CDR3 is TGTGCCATCAGTGAGGATACAGAGGGCTGGACTGAAGCTTTCTTT.

This chain links TRBV11-2 with TRBJ1-1, with D perhaps TRBD1 (6 bases). The CDR3 extends over 15 amino acids. Germline CDR1 is SGHAT and CDR2 is FQNNGV. The germline V and J ends were trimmed by 4 bases and 0 bases, with 12 bases remaining between them. The CDR3 sequence is CASSSPQGMNTEAFF. The DNA for the CDR3 is TGTGCCAGCAGCTCCCCACAGGGAATGAACACTGAAGCTTTCTTT.

The chain recombines TRBV29-1 with TRBJ2-2, with 11 bases matching TRBD1. Unmatched junction bases numbered 1, after V lost 6 bases and J lost 4 bases. Germline CDR1 and CDR2: SQVTM and ANQGSEA. The CDR3 contains 13 residues. As DNA, the CDR3 is TGCAGCGTCGGACAGGGGGCCACCGGGGAGCTGTTTTTT. This codes for CSVGQGATGELFF.

The rearrangement joins TRBV29-1 to TRBJ1-2; possible D gene TRBD1, 5 bases. Trimming removed 3 bases from V and 6 bases from J, with 5 bases in between. CDR3 size: 10 residues. Germline loops: CDR1 SQVTM, CDR2 ANQGSEA. CDR3 region: CSVDRDGYTF. In nucleotides, the CDR3 is TGCAGCGTTGACAGGGATGGCTACACCTTC. The full variable domain, its missing parts supplied by reference TRBV29-1 and TRBJ1-2, is SAVISQKPSRDICQRGTSLTIQCQVDSQVTMMFWYRQQPGQSLTLIATANQGSEATYESGFVIDKFPISRPNLTFSTLTVSNMSPEDSSIYLCSVDRDGYTFGSGTRLTVV.

The CDR3 is CASSVGGGQNEKLFF. In DNA, the CDR3 is TGTGCCAGCAGCGTAGGGGGGGGCCAAAATGAAAAACTGTTTTTT. The chain employs TRBV9 and TRBJ1-4; TRBD1 is a possible D gene (6 bases). The germline CDR1 and CDR2 sequences are SGDLS and YYNGEE. V was cut by 0 bases and J by 5 bases, with 11 bases left in between. CDR3 length: 15 amino acids.

About this clone: The junction differs from germline at one of its ends, possibly a read error. CDR3 DNA: TGCAGTGCCAAAATCGACTATGGCTATACCTTC. It translates to CSAKIDYGYTF. The rearrangement uses TRBV20-1 and TRBJ1-2; D remains ambiguous. The germline V gene has CDR1 DFQATT and CDR2 SNEGSKA (reference sequence). This CDR3 region has 11 residues.

This clone occurred a few times. DNA of the CDR3: TGTGCCAGCGCTGGGGCAGGTTCACCCCTCCACTTT. Protein product: CASAGAGSPLHF. V is TRBV6-1 and J is TRBJ1-6, with D possibly TRBD1 on 5 matching bases. CDR1 and CDR2 from the germline V gene are MNHNS and SASEGT. Trimming pared 8 bases from V and 9 bases from J, leaving 11 bases between. The CDR3 extends over 12 amino acids.

CDR3 sequence reads: CASSGTGKEKLFF. The CDR3 DNA reads TGTGCCAGCAGTGGGACAGGGAAAGAAAAACTGTTTTTT. V usage is TRBV2 and J usage is TRBJ1-4; 8 bases fit TRBD1. Trimming removed 4 bases from V and 8 bases from J; junction bases left unmatched: 3. CDR1 is SNHLY and CDR2 is FYNNEI in the germline V gene. The CDR3 runs 13 residues.

The V gene is TRBV5-1, the J gene TRBJ1-1; D may be TRBD1 (5 bases). Germline-derived CDR1 and CDR2 are SGHRS and YFSETQ. The V end lost 2 bases, the J end lost 5 bases, and 10 bases lay between the germline ends. This CDR3 spans 13 amino acids. The CDR3 reads CASSFPGNTEAFF. The CDR3 DNA is TGCGCCAGCAGCTTCCCAGGGAATACTGAAGCTTTCTTT.